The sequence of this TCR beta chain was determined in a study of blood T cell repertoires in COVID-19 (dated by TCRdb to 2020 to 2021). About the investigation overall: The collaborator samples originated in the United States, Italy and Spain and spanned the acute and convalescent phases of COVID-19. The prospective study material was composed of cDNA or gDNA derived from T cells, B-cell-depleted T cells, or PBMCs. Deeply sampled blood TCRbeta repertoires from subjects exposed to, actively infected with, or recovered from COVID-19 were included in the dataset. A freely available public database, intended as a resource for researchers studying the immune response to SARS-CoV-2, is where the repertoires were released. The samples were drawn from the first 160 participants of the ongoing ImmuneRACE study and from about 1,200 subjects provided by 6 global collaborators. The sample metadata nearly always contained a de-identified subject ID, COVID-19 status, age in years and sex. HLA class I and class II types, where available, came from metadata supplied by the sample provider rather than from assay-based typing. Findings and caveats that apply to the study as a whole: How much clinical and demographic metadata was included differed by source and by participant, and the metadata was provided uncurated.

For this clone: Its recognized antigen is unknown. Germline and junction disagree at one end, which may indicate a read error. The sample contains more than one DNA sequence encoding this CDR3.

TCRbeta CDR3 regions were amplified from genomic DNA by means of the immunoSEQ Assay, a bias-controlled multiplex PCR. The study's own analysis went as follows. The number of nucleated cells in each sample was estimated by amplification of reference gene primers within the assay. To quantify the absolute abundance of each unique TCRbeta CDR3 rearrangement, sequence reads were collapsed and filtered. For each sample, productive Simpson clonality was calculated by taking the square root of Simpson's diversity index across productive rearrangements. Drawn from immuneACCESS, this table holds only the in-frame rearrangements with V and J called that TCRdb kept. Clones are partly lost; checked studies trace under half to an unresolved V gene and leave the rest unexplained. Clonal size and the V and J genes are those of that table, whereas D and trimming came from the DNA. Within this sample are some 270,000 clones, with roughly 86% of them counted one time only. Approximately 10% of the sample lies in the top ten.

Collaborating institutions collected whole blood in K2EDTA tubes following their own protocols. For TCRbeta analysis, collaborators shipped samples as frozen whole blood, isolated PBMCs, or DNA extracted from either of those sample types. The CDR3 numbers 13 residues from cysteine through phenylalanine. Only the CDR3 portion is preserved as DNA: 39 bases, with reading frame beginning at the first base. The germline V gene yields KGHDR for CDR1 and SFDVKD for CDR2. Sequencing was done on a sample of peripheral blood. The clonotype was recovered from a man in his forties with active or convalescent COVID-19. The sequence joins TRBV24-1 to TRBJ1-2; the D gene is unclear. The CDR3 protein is CAPPIRRNYGYTF. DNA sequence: TGCGCCCCTCCGATTCGCCGGAACTATGGCTACACCTTC.